This TCR beta chain was found in a study of blood T cell repertoires in COVID-19. Repertoires were generated with immunoSEQ multiplex PCR, while TCRdb's copy carries only in-frame clones and drops some. The sample shows about 460,000 clones, around 85% of them seen only once. The CDR3 covers 15 residues. Germline CDR1 reads LGHDT; CDR2 reads YNNKEL (reference sequence). With 0 bases removed from V and 0 bases from J, the gap between germline ends came to 6 bases. V usage is TRBV3-1 (or the pseudogene TRBV3-2) and J usage is TRBJ1-5, with D perhaps TRBD1 (5 bases). This receptor was identified in an older woman who had recovered from COVID-19. Sample: PBMCs or T cells enriched from blood (not recorded which). This CDR3 reads CASSQDRVSNQPQHF. CDR3 nucleotide sequence: TGTGCCAGCAGCCAAGACAGGGTTAGCAATCAGCCCCAGCATTTT.